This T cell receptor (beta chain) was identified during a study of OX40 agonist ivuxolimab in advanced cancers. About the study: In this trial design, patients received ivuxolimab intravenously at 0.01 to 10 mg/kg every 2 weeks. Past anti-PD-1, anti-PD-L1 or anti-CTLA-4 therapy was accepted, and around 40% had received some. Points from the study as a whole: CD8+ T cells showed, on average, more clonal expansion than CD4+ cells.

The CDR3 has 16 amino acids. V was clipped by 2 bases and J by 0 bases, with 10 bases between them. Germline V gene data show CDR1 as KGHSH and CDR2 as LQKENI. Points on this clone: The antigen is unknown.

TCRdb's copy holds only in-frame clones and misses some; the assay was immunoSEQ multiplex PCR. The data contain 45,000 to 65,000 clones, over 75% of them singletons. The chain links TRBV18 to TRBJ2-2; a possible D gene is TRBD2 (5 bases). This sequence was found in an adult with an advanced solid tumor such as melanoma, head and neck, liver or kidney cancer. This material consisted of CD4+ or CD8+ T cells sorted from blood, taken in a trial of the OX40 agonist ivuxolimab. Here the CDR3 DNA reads TGTGCCAGCTCACCAAATCCCGGGACGAACACCGGGGAGCTGTTTTTT. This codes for CASSPNPGTNTGELFF. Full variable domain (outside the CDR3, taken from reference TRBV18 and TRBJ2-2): NAGVMQNPRHLVRRRGQEARLRCSPMKGHSHVYWYRQLPEEGLKFMVYLQKENIIDESGMPKERFSAEFPKEGPSILRIQQVVRGDSAAYFCASSPNPGTNTGELFFGEGSRLTVL.